This T cell receptor (beta chain) is drawn from a study of T cells in Graves' hyperthyroidism and ophthalmopathy. Study at large: Prior to any treatment, at the point of initial diagnosis, peripheral blood was collected.

Fresh peripheral blood, 9.5 to 10 ml of it, supplied the PBMCs. This clonotype was counted at least ten times. Its target is unknown. CDR1 SGHAT and CDR2 FQNNGV come from the germline V gene. The CDR3 is made up of 15 amino acids. The V and J ends lost 1 base and 5 bases, in that order; junction bases with no gene match: 5. Whole-study findings and limits: Blood samples included most of the expanded thyroid clonotypes exceeding 0.001.

Amplification targeted TCR beta CDR3 regions from RNA transcripts. The TCR CDR3 first-round RT-PCR relied on the HTBI primer set. TCRdb itself ran the multiplex PCR reads through MiXCR, one entry per CDR3 protein. The sample holds some 740,000 distinct CDR3 sequences, 14% seen once. Sequencing used blood. The chain couples TRBV11-2 to TRBJ2-3, with 8 nucleotides matching TRBD1. This receptor was identified in a woman between 18 and 30 years old with Graves' hyperthyroidism. The CDR3 DNA reads as TGTGCCAGCAGCTTAGGCCCAGACAGGGGAGATACGCAGTATTTT. It translates to CASSLGPDRGDTQYF. The variable domain in full, with the rest retrieved from reference TRBV11-2 and TRBJ2-3, is EAGVAQSPRYKIIEKRQSVAFWCNPISGHATLYWYQQILGQGPKLLIQFQNNGVVDDSQLPKDRFSAERLKGVDSTLKIQPAKLEDSAVYLCASSLGPDRGDTQYFGPGTRLTVL.